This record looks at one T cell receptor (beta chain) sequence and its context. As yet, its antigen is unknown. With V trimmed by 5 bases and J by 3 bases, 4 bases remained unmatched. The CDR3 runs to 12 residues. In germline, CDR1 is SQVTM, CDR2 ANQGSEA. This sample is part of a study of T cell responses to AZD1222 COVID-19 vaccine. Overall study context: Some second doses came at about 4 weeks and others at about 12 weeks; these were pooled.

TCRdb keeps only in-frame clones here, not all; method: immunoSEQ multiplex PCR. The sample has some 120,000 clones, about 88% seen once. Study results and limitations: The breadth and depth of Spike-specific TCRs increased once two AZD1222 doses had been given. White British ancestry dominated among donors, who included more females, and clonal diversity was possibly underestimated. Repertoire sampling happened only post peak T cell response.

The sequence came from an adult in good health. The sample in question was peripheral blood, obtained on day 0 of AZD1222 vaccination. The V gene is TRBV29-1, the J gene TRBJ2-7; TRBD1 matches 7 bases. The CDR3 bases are TGCAGCGTTCGGGACAGCCACTACGAGCAGTACTTC. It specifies CSVRDSHYEQYF.